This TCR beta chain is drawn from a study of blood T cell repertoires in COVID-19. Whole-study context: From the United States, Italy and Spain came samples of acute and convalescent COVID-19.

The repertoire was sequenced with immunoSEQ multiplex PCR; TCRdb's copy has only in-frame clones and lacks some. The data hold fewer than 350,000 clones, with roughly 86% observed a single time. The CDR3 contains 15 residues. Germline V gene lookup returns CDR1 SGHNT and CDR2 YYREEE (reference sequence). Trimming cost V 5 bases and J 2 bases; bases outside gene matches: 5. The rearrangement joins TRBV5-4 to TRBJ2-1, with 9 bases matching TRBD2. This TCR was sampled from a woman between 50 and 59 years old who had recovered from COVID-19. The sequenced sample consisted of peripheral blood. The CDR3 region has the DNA TGTGCCAGCAGTCAAGCGGGGGGACCCTACAATGAGCAGTTCTTC. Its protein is CASSQAGGPYNEQFF.